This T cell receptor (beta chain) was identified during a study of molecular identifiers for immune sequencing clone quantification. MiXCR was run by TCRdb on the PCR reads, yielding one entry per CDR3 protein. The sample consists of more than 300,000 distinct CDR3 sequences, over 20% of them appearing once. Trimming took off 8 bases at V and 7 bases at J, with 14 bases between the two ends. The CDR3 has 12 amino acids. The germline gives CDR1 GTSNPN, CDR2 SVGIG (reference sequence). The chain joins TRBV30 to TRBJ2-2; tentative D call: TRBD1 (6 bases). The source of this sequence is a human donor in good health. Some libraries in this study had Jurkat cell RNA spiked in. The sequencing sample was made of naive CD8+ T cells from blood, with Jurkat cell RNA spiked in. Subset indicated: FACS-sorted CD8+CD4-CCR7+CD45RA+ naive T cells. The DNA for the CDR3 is TGTGCCGGACCCACCAGGGGCGGGGAGCTGTTTTTT. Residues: CAGPTRGGELFF.